These 15 T cell receptor beta chains originate from one sample sequenced in a study of blood T cells in healthy people across ages. PCR was performed a second time for about 6 to 11 cycles using a sample-barcoded 5' primer and a J-beta primer mix. MiXCR, applied by TCRdb to the 5' RACE reads, yields one record per CDR3 protein. This sample yields approximately 850,000 distinct CDR3 sequences, of which more than 40% are seen a single time; about a fifth belongs to the top ten. The sample taken for sequencing was blood. Receptor source: a man between 60 and 75 years old in good health.

The chain combines TRBV15 with TRBJ2-3; 9 nucleotides match TRBD2. This CDR3 contains 20 residues. J gave up 0 bases and V 5 bases, and 18 bases lay outside the gene matches. The germline CDR1 and CDR2 sequences are LNHNV and YYDKDF (reference sequence). The CDR3: CATSGKLSGGTLFSTDTQYF. Written as DNA, the CDR3 is TGTGCCACCAGCGGGAAATTAAGCGGGGGGACACTCTTTAGCACAGATACGCAGTATTTT.

The CDR3 protein is CASSEYGGNQPQHF. The CDR3 DNA follows: TGTGCCAGCAGTGAATATGGGGGCAATCAGCCCCAGCATTTT. This rearrangement joins TRBV2 to TRBJ1-5; no definite D call. CDR1 is SNHLY and CDR2 is FYNNEI in the germline V gene. V dropped 2 bases and J dropped 2 bases, with 7 bases sitting between them. The CDR3 is made up of 14 amino acids.

V is TRBV6-5 and J is TRBJ2-3; 10 bases map to TRBD2. CDR1 is MNHEY, CDR2 SVGAGI, per germline. The CDR3 has 13 amino acids. J was trimmed by 6 bases and V by 6 bases; bases with no gene match: 3. The CDR3 nucleotides read TGTGCCAGCAGCGAGACTAGCGGGGATACGCAGTATTTT. As protein: CASSETSGDTQYF.

A note on this clonotype: An end of the junction differs from the germline gene, which may be a read error. The chain combines TRBV13 with TRBJ2-3; D may correspond to TRBD1 or TRBD2 (5 bases each). The CDR3 contains 14 residues. The germline CDR1 and CDR2 sequences are PRHDT and FYEKMQ (reference sequence). CDR3 residues: CVSTLGTAGDTQYF. The CDR3 bases are TGTGTCAGCACCCTGGGGACGGCTGGGGATACGCAGTATTTT.

V is TRBV4-3 and J is TRBJ2-1; 9 bases align to TRBD2. The V segment lost 0 bases and the J segment 6 bases; nucleotides outside the gene matches: 6. The CDR3 loop spans 16 amino acids. The germline gives CDR1 LGHNA, CDR2 YSLEER. CDR3 amino acids: CASSQDPGRGGNEQFF. As DNA, the CDR3 is TGCGCCAGCAGCCAAGATCCTGGGCGGGGGGGCAATGAGCAGTTCTTC.

A word on this clonotype: This likely comes from a read error, as the CDR3 has no conserved phenylalanine or tryptophan at its end. The chain has TRBV12-3 or TRBV12-4 and TRBJ2-5, with 7 bases identical to TRBD1. V lost 5 bases, J lost 6 bases, and 6 bases stayed unmatched. The CDR3 is made up of 13 amino acids. This CDR3 is CASSPDRRKTQYC. Here the CDR3 DNA reads TGTGCCAGCAGTCCGGACAGGAGGAAGACCCAGTACTGC.

This clonotype was seen more than once but under ten times. J is TRBJ2-4 and V is TRBV12-3 or TRBV12-4, with TRBD1 matching 9 bases. J gave up 5 bases and V 6 bases, and 8 bases lay outside the gene matches. The CDR3 is 15 residues long. CDR3: CASSSATGGQNIQYF. The CDR3 bases are TGTGCCAGCAGCTCAGCGACAGGGGGACAAAACATTCAGTACTTC.

V and J are TRBV9 and TRBJ2-2, with 8 positions matching TRBD2. The CDR3 sequence is 17 residues long. The V segment lost 0 bases and the J segment 5 bases; nucleotides outside the gene matches: 9. Germline V gene data show CDR1 as SGDLS and CDR2 as YYNGEE. DNA for the CDR3: TGTGCCAGCAGCGTAGCTGTGGTAGCGGGATCTACCGGGGAGCTGTTTTTT. As protein: CASSVAVVAGSTGELFF.

The genes are TRBV20-1 and TRBJ2-5; 10 nucleotides agree with TRBD2. V lost 5 bases and J lost 5; bases outside the gene matches: 11. CDR1 is DFQATT, CDR2 SNEGSKA, per germline (reference sequence). The CDR3 is made up of 15 amino acids. CDR3 sequence: CSASIPGLASETQYF. CDR3 DNA: TGCAGTGCTTCAATCCCGGGACTAGCGAGCGAGACCCAGTACTTC.

V is TRBV18 and J is TRBJ1-4, with TRBD1 matching 8 bases. Germline assignment: CDR1 KGHSH and CDR2 LQKENI. Unmatched junction bases numbered 8, after V lost 3 bases and J lost 5 bases. This CDR3 region has 16 residues. This CDR3 reads CASSPTRQGTNEKLFF. CDR3 DNA sequence: TGTGCCAGCTCACCGACTCGACAGGGGACGAATGAAAAACTGTTTTTT.

The chain couples TRBV12-3 or TRBV12-4 to TRBJ1-5; D might be TRBD1 (6 bases). Trimming took off 6 bases at V and 7 bases at J, with 16 bases between the two ends. This CDR3 is built from 14 residues. CDR3 nucleotide sequence: TGTGCCAGCAGCCCTAGTTCGGGGGCCCAGCCCCAGCATTTT. Its translation is CASSPSSGAQPQHF.

The chain carries TRBV2 and TRBJ2-1; TRBD1 matches at 11 bases. Trimming at V came to 6 bases and at J to 6 bases, leaving 1 base not matched to a gene. This CDR3 spans 13 amino acids. Germline values: CDR1 SNHLY, CDR2 FYNNEI. In DNA, the CDR3 is TGTGCCAGCAGAGGACAGGGGGCCAATGAGCAGTTCTTC. This codes for CASRGQGANEQFF. Full variable domain (rest looked up from reference TRBV2 and TRBJ2-1): EPEVTQTPSHQVTQMGQEVILRCVPISNHLYFYWYRQILGQKVEFLVSFYNNEISEKSEIFDDQFSVERPDGSNFTLKIRSTKLEDSAMYFCASRGQGANEQFFGPGTRLTVL.

This clonotype was found a few times. The rearrangement links TRBV28 to TRBJ2-5, with 7 bases that match TRBD1. This CDR3 region has 12 residues. Germline CDR1 reads MDHEN; CDR2 reads SYDVKM. CDR3 coding DNA: TGTGCGACAGGGCAGACATCCAATGAGCAGTACTTC. This sequence encodes CATGQTSNEQYF.

The rearrangement uses TRBV18 and TRBJ1-2; D is uncertain. Trimming shortened V by 0 bases and J by 7 bases, and 9 bases separated the two germline ends. The CDR3 extends over 13 amino acids. The V gene's germline CDR1 is KGHSH and CDR2 LQKENI. CDR3 sequence reads: CASSPPSTTGYTF. In DNA, the CDR3 is TGTGCCAGCTCACCACCGAGTACAACTGGCTACACCTTC. Full variable domain (missing parts from reference TRBV18 and TRBJ1-2): NAGVMQNPRHLVRRRGQEARLRCSPMKGHSHVYWYRQLPEEGLKFMVYLQKENIIDESGMPKERFSAEFPKEGPSILRIQQVVRGDSAAYFCASSPPSTTGYTFGSGTRLTVV.

This chain links TRBV6-2 or TRBV6-3 with TRBJ2-3, with D tentatively TRBD1 (6 bases). The germline CDR1 and CDR2 sequences are MNHEY and SVGEGT. V shed 6 bases and J shed 6 bases, with 13 bases lying between them. The CDR3 has 13 residues. The CDR3 nucleotides are TGTGCCAGCAGACAGGACAGACTGGATACGCAGTATTTT. It translates to CASRQDRLDTQYF.